Each of the 18 T cell receptor beta chains below was sequenced from the same sample in a study of blood T cell repertoires in COVID-19. Assay used: immunoSEQ multiplex PCR; TCRdb lists only in-frame clones, some missing. The sample has 190,000 or so clones; 70% to 90% are singletons. The sequenced sample consisted of peripheral blood. Receptor source: a middle-aged man with active or convalescent COVID-19.

CDR3 loop: CASVLAGGSETQYF. CDR3 bases: TGTGCCAGCGTTCTGGCCGGGGGAAGTGAGACCCAGTACTTC. V usage is TRBV6-6 and J usage is TRBJ2-5; a possible D gene is TRBD2 (6 bases). The CDR3 has 14 amino acids. CDR1 is MNHNY and CDR2 is SVGAGI in the germline V gene (reference sequence). The V gene lost 8 bases and the J gene lost 5 bases, with 18 bases spanning the gap.

The rearrangement links TRBV28 to TRBJ1-1; TRBD1 is a possible D gene (5 bases). This CDR3 region has 12 residues. In germline, CDR1 is MDHEN, CDR2 SYDVKM. The CDR3 nucleotides read TGTGTTGCCGCAGGGCCCCAAACTGAAGCTTTCTTT. This encodes CVAAGPQTEAFF.

J is TRBJ2-5 and V is TRBV6-2 or TRBV6-3; 15 bases match TRBD2. Germline CDR1 MNHEY, CDR2 SVGEGT. With 5 bases clipped from V and 4 bases from J, the junction kept 2 bases outside the gene matches. This CDR3 has 15 amino acids. The CDR3 sequence: CASSKGLAGGETQYF. DNA of the CDR3: TGTGCCAGCAGTAAGGGACTAGCGGGGGGAGAGACCCAGTACTTC.

CDR3 nucleotide sequence: TGTGCCACCAGTGATTTCACCGGGGGTGGCTACACCTTC. Protein: CATSDFTGGGYTF. The chain has TRBV24-1 and TRBJ1-2; perhaps TRBD1 as D (5 bases). The V end lost 1 base, the J end lost 7 bases, and 9 bases lay between the germline ends. The germline CDR1 and CDR2 sequences are KGHDR and SFDVKD. The CDR3 contains 13 residues.

In this sample, this clone turned up once. The chain recombines TRBV3-1 (or the pseudogene TRBV3-2) with TRBJ2-5, with 8 bases identical to TRBD2. Germline V gene lookup returns CDR1 LGHDT and CDR2 YNNKEL (reference sequence). The CDR3 covers 14 residues. J was trimmed by 5 bases and V by 6 bases; bases with no gene match: 8. This CDR3 is CASRPAGGGETQYF. DNA for the CDR3: TGTGCCAGCAGGCCCGCGGGGGGCGGGGAGACCCAGTACTTC.

The chain recombines TRBV7-9 with TRBJ2-5, with D perhaps TRBD1 (6 bases). From germline, CDR1 is SEHNR and CDR2 FQNEAQ (reference sequence). Trimming took 4 bases from V and 3 from J, leaving 9 bases between them. The CDR3 runs to 13 residues. CDR3 sequence reads: CASSYRVEETQYF. The CDR3 coding sequence is TGTGCCAGCAGCTACAGGGTGGAAGAGACCCAGTACTTC.

The chain combines TRBV7-9 with TRBJ1-2; tentatively, D is TRBD1 (5 bases). Germline CDR1 SEHNR, CDR2 FQNEAQ (reference sequence). V lost 5 bases, J lost 2 bases, and 15 bases lay in between. This CDR3 comprises 15 residues. CDR3 nucleotides: TGTGCCAGCAGCCCGAAAGCAGGGAAGAACTATGGCTACACCTTC. Translation gives CASSPKAGKNYGYTF. The entire variable domain, with the rest obtained from reference TRBV7-9 and TRBJ1-2, is as follows: DTGVSQNPRHKITKRGQNVTFRCDPISEHNRLYWYRQTLGQGPEFLTYFQNEAQLEKSRLLSDRFSAERPKGSFSTLEIQRTEQGDSAMYLCASSPKAGKNYGYTFGSGTRLTVV.

This clone has just a few counts. The rearrangement links TRBV27 to TRBJ1-2; 9 nucleotides agree with TRBD1. Germline values: CDR1 MNHEY, CDR2 SMNVEV (reference sequence). The CDR3 contains 16 residues. The ends lost 5 bases at V and 3 bases at J; junction bases unmatched: 10. CDR3 bases: TGTGCCAGCAGTCAGGAGAACAGGGGGCGGGACTATGGCTACACCTTC. This encodes CASSQENRGRDYGYTF.

The chain combines TRBV7-2 with TRBJ1-1; tentatively, D is TRBD1 (6 bases). The V gene lost 1 base and the J gene lost 4 bases, with 16 bases spanning the gap. The CDR3 has 16 amino acids. CDR1 and CDR2 from the germline V gene are SGHTA and FQGNSA. The DNA for the CDR3 is TGTGCCAGCAGCTTAGGCGGGGGGGCTGAGGGCACTGAAGCTTTCTTT. It yields the protein CASSLGGGAEGTEAFF.

The J gene is TRBJ2-2, the V gene TRBV3-1 (or the pseudogene TRBV3-2); 8 bases are a match to TRBD2. With V trimmed by 0 bases and J by 6 bases, 9 bases remained unmatched. The CDR3 runs to 17 residues. Per germline, CDR1 LGHDT and CDR2 YNNKEL (reference sequence). CDR3 nucleotide sequence: TGTGCCAGCAGCCAAGATGGGACTAGAACGTCGTCCGGGGAGCTGTTTTTT. Translating gives CASSQDGTRTSSGELFF.

V and J are TRBV7-3 and TRBJ2-5; 7 positions match TRBD2. V shed 5 bases and J 2 bases; nucleotides not matched to a gene: 5. Germline CDR1 SGHTA, CDR2 FQGTGA. The CDR3 consists of 14 residues. CDR3 in DNA: TGTGCCAGCAGCCCCACTAGCGCTCAAGAGACCCAGTACTTC. Translated: CASSPTSAQETQYF.

The chain couples TRBV4-1 to TRBJ2-1; a possible D gene is TRBD1 (5 bases). The CDR3 length is 14 residues. Germline CDR1 is MGHRA and CDR2 is YSYEKL. V lost 2 bases to trimming and J lost 2 bases, with 7 bases between them. In DNA, the CDR3 is TGCGCCAGCAGCCAAAAGGACACCTACAATGAGCAGTTCTTC. It codes for CASSQKDTYNEQFF.

The chain recombines TRBV24-1 with TRBJ1-2; 8 nucleotides match TRBD1. CDR3 length equals 15 residues. Germline-derived CDR1 and CDR2 are KGHDR and SFDVKD. Trimming removed 4 bases from V and 2 bases from J; junction bases left unmatched: 5. The CDR3 DNA follows: TGTGCCACCAGTGAGGGCCAGGGGGCGAACTATGGCTACACCTTC. Protein: CATSEGQGANYGYTF.

There are many counts of this clone. V and J are TRBV20-1 and TRBJ2-1; 8 positions match TRBD2. The CDR3 has 16 amino acids. Germline values: CDR1 DFQATT, CDR2 SNEGSKA (reference sequence). Germline trimming cut 3 bases from V and 3 bases from J; bases unmatched to any gene: 10. CDR3 loop: CSASPLSGDHYNEQFF. DNA for the CDR3: TGCAGTGCTAGTCCCCTTAGCGGGGATCACTACAATGAGCAGTTCTTC.

This clone occurred once. V is TRBV4-2 and J is TRBJ2-3, with D uncertain. The germline V gene has CDR1 LGHNA and CDR2 YNFKEQ. Trimming removed 7 bases from V and 0 bases from J, with 14 bases in between. The CDR3 is 15 amino acids. The CDR3 DNA follows: TGTGCCAGCACCCATTCTACAGAGAGCACAGATACGCAGTATTTT. Amino acid sequence: CASTHSTESTDTQYF.

The genes are TRBV30 and TRBJ2-1; 9 bases map to TRBD2. Germline assignment: CDR1 GTSNPN and CDR2 SVGIG (reference sequence). The CDR3 is made up of 14 amino acids. V was clipped by 4 bases and J by 5 bases; unmatched bases: 6. The CDR3 loop is CAWIMRGGDNEQFF. CDR3 DNA: TGTGCCTGGATCATGCGCGGGGGGGACAATGAGCAGTTCTTC. Complete variable domain (other parts from reference TRBV30 and TRBJ2-1): SQTIHQWPATLVQPVGSPLSLECTVEGTSNPNLYWYRQAAGRGLQLLFYSVGIGQISSEVPQNLSASRPQDRQFILSSKKLLLSDSGFYLCAWIMRGGDNEQFFGPGTRLTVL.

The chain combines TRBV4-1 with TRBJ1-1, with D possibly matching TRBD1 (5 bases). V lost 0 bases and J lost 9, with 17 bases in between. This CDR3 has 15 amino acids. Germline V gene lookup returns CDR1 MGHRA and CDR2 YSYEKL. In DNA, the CDR3 is TGCGCCAGCAGCCAAGATACATCAACCAGGGTCCAAGCTTTCTTT. Translated, it gives CASSQDTSTRVQAFF.

V and J are TRBV5-4 and TRBJ1-1; 9 bases agree with TRBD1. The CDR3 has 15 amino acids. Germline V gene sequence: CDR1 SGHNT, CDR2 YYREEE (reference sequence). The V and J ends lost 4 bases and 7 bases, in that order; junction bases with no gene match: 11. The DNA of the CDR3 is TGTGCCAGCAGCGGGACAGGGCGAGGGATTGATGAAGCTTTCTTT. Protein: CASSGTGRGIDEAFF.